This T cell receptor beta chain appears in the sequencing data of a study of T cell responses to AZD1222 COVID-19 vaccine. Germline V gene data show CDR1 as MGHDK and CDR2 as SYGVNS. V lost 3 bases to trimming and J lost 4 bases, with 12 bases between them. The CDR3 extends over 15 amino acids. General study points: Repertoire sampling occurred only after the peak T cell response. Among those given AZD1222, only five to seven were seropositive at baseline.

The assay was immunoSEQ multiplex PCR, and TCRdb's table has in-frame clones only and misses some. The sample carries approximately 91,000 clones, 91% recorded once. On this clone itself: Its antigen is not known.

This TCR was recovered from an adult who received the AZD1222 COVID-19 vaccine. The material sequenced was peripheral blood, taken 28 days after the second AZD1222 dose. The J gene is TRBJ2-2, the V gene TRBV25-1, with D possibly called TRBD1 or TRBD2 (5 bases each). The CDR3 DNA follows: TGTGCCAGCAGTGAGACGGAGAGGGGCACCGGGGAGCTGTTTTTT. Encoded protein: CASSETERGTGELFF.